The following is a T cell receptor beta chain sequence with its context. Its antigen is currently unknown. These data come from a study of vaccination effects on CD4 cells after COVID-19. Study as a whole: Antigen-specific CD4+ T cell clonotypes were called by their expansion after viral peptide-pool culture in ViraFEST.

Researchers isolated CD4+ T cells once approximately eleven days of culture had elapsed. Two-dose BNT162b2 or mRNA-1273 vaccination was given to participants. People in the vaccine group had not been infected with SARS-CoV-2 before, and their nucleocapsid antibodies were negative. The authors replaced half the medium with IL-2 medium on days 3 and 7. Study-level points and caveats: Late after vaccination, infection- and vaccine-induced clones showed marked clonal contraction.

CDR3 size: 13 residues. V lost 0 bases and J 8 bases, leaving 11 bases between the germline ends. Germline assignment: CDR1 SGHRS and CDR2 YFSETQ. Profiling relied on immunoSEQ multiplex PCR, and the TCRdb table lists in-frame clones only, not all of them. Seen here are about 40,000 clones, around two thirds observed once, and the top ten hold under 10%. This sequence originates from a human donor who received a COVID-19 vaccine. The sequencing here drew on CD4+ T cells from PBMCs cultured without peptide, taken after COVID-19 vaccination. The J gene is TRBJ1-2, the V gene TRBV5-1; tentatively, D is TRBD1 (5 bases). The CDR3 region is CASSLEAGWGYTF. Written as DNA, the CDR3 is TGCGCCAGCAGCTTGGAAGCAGGGTGGGGCTACACCTTC.